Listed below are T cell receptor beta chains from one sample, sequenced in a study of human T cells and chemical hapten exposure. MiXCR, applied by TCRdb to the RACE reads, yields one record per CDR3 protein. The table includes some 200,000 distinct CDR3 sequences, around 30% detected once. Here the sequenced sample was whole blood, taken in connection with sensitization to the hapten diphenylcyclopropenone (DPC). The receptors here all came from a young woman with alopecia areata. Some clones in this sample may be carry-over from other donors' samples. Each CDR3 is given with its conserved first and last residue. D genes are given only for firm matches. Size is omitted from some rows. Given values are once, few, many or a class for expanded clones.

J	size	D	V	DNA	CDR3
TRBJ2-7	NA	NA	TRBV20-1	TGCAGTGCTAGAGATCCGGCTAGCGACTACGAGCAGTACTTC	CSARDPASDYEQYF
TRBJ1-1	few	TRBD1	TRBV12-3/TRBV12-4	TGTGCCAGCAGTCGACAGGGGGCGGTGACTGAAGCTTTCTTT	CASSRQGAVTEAFF
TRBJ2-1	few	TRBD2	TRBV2	TGTGCCAGCAGGGTCGGGGGGGCGAATGAGCAGTTCTTC	CASRVGGANEQFF
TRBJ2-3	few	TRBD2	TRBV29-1	TGCAGCGTTGATGGCGGGGGGGGCACAGATACGCAGTATTTT	CSVDGGGGTDTQYF
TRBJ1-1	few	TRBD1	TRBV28	TGTGCCAGCAGTTCCATTTCATGGGAGGGGGCGTACACTGAAGCTTTCTTT	CASSSISWEGAYTEAFF
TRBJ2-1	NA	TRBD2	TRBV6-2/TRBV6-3	TGTGCCAGCAGTTACCGCGGGGGTAGCGGGAGGAACAATGAGCAGTTCTTC	CASSYRGGSGRNNEQFF
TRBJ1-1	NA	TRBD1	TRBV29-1	TGCAGCGTAATGTTTAAGGGGGCTGGTGAAGCTTTCTTT	CSVMFKGAGEAFF
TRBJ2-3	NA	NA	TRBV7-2	TGTGCCAGCAGCTTAGAGCGACAAGATACGCAGTATTTT	CASSLERQDTQYF
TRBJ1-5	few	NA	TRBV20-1	TGCAGTGCTCGCGGAGGCGCCGTGGGTCAGCCCCAGCATTTT	CSARGGAVGQPQHF
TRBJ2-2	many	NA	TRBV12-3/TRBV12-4	TGTGCCAGCAGTTTTTTTGACTCCTACGGCGGGGAGCTGTTTTTT	CASSFFDSYGGELFF
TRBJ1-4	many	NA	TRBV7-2	TGTGCCAGCAGCGAGACAGGAAAACTGTTTTTT	CASSETGKLFF
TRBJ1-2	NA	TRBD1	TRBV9	TGTGCCAGCAGCCCCCCCACAGGGGCCGCGGTCTATGGCTACACCTTC	CASSPPTGAAVYGYTF
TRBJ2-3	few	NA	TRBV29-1	TGCAGCGGTTACAGGGAAGATACGCAGTATTTT	CSGYREDTQYF
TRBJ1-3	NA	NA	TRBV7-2	TGTGCCAGCAGCTTATCACGCGTCTCTGGAAACACCATATATTTT	CASSLSRVSGNTIYF
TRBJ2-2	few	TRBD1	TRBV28	TGTGCCAGCAGTGTATACAGGGGGAACACCGGGGAGCTGTTTTTT	CASSVYRGNTGELFF
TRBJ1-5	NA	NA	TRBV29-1	TGCGGAACCGGGCAGGGAAATCAGCCCCAGCATTTT	CGTGQGNQPQHF
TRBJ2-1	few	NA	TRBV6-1	TGTGCCAGCAGTGAACTGGGGGCATCCTACAATGAGCAGTTCTTC	CASSELGASYNEQFF
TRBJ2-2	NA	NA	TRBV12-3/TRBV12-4	TGTGCCAGCAGTTTACATCTGTTTACCGGGGAGCTGTTTTTT	CASSLHLFTGELFF
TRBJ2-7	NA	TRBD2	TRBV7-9	TGTGCCAGCAGCTTAATCCGGGAGGGGAGTGAGCAGTACTTC	CASSLIREGSEQYF
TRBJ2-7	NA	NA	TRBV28	TGTGCCAGCAGTCTCACGGCCGGGGGCGAGCAGTACTTC	CASSLTAGGEQYF
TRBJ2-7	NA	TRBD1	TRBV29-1	TGCAGCGTTGAATCCGACAGGGGCTACGAGCAGTACTTC	CSVESDRGYEQYF
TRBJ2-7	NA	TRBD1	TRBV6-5	TGTGCCAGCAGTGAATCAGGACAGGGGGCACTCGAGCAGTACTTC	CASSESGQGALEQYF
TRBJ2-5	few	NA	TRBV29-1	TGCAGCGTCTTAAGGGAAATTGGAGAGACCCAGTACTTC	CSVLREIGETQYF
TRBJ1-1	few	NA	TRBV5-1	TGCGCCAGCAGCTTGGGAACGGGCACTGAAGCTTTCTTT	CASSLGTGTEAFF
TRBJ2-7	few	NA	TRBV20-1	TGCAGTGCAAATCGGGACGAGTTTCCCTACGAGCAGTACTTC	CSANRDEFPYEQYF
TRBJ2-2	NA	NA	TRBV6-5	TGTGCCAGCAAGACGTGGGCCGGGCAGGCCGGGGAGCTGTTTTTT	CASKTWAGQAGELFF
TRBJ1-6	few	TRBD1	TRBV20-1	TGCAGTGCTAGCGGACAGGGAAAGAATTCACCCCTCCACTTT	CSASGQGKNSPLHF
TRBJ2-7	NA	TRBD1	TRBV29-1	TGCAGCGTTGCGGGACAGTCGGACAGGGGTGGTGTGTTTGAGCAGTACTTC	CSVAGQSDRGGVFEQYF
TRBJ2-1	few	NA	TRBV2	TGTGCCAGCAGTGAAGCGCAAGCGACCTACAATGAGCAGTTCTTC	CASSEAQATYNEQFF
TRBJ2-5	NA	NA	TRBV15	TGTGCCACCAGCAAGCGGATCCAAGAGACCCAGTACTTC	CATSKRIQETQYF
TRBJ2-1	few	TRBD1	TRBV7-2	TGTGCCAGCAGCTTAGCGCGAGTAACAGGGGTCTACAATGAGCAGTTCTTC	CASSLARVTGVYNEQFF
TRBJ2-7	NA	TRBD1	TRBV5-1	TGCGCCAGCAGCGTGGGGGACAGGGAGAGCGAGCAGTACTTC	CASSVGDRESEQYF
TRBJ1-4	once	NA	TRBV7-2	TGTGCCAGCAGCCCCCAGGGAGGGCTAGAAAAACTGTTTTTT	CASSPQGGLEKLFF
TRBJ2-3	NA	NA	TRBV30	TGTGCCTGGAGTTCCCACGCGGGGGATACGCAGTATTTT	CAWSSHAGDTQYF
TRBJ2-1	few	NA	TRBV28	TGTGCCAGCACCCCGGGTGCGGTGGGTAGCCCGAGCTCCTACAATGAGCAGTTCTTC	CASTPGAVGSPSSYNEQFF
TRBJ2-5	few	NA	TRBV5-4	TGTGCCAGCAGCTTGCCGGCCCAAGAGACCCAGTACTTC	CASSLPAQETQYF
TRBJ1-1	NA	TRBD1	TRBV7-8	TGTGCCAGCAGCCCCCACAGGGGGCTGAACACTGAAGCTTTCTTT	CASSPHRGLNTEAFF